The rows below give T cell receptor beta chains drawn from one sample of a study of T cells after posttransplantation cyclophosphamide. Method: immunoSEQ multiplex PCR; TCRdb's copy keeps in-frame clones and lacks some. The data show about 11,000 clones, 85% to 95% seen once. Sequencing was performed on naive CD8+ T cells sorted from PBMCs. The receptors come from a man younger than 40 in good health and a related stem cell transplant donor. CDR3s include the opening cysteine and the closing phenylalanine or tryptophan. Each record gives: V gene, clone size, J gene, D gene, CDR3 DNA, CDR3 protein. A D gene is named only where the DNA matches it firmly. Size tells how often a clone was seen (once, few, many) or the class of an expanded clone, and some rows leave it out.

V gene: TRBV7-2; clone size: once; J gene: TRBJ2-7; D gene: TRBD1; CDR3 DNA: TGTGCCAGCAGCCCGGGGACAGGGCCCTACGAGCAGTACTTC; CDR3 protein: CASSPGTGPYEQYF
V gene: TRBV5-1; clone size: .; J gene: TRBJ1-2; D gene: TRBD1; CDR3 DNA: TGCGCCAGCAGCCCCGGGACAGGGGCGGGTGGCTACACCTTC; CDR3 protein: CASSPGTGAGGYTF
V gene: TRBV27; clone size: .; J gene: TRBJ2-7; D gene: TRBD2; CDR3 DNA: TGTGCCAGCAGCTACTTACCGGGACTAGCGGGCTCCTACGAGCAGTACTTC; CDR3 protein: CASSYLPGLAGSYEQYF
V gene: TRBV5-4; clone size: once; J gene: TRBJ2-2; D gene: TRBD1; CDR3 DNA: TGTGCCAGCAGTCTACCGGGACAGGTTTTTACCGGGGAGCTGTTTTTT; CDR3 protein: CASSLPGQVFTGELFF
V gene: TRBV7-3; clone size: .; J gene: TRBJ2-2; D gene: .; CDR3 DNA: TGTGCCAGCAGCTTAAATTACGCGGGGTTGGGTTCAGCCGGGGAGCTGTTTTTT; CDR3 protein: CASSLNYAGLGSAGELFF
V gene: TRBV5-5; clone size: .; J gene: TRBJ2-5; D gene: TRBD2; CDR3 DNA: TGTGCCAGCAGCTTCCCCCGGGGGGAGGAGACCCAGTACTTC; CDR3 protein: CASSFPRGEETQYF
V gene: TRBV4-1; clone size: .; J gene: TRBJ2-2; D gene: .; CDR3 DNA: TGCGCCAGCAGCCAAGGACGGGACTCCGGGGAGCTGTTTTTT; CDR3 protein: CASSQGRDSGELFF
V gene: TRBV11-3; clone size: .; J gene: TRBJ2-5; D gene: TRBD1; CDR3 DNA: TGTGCCAGCAGCTTAGGCGGACAGGGGGCTTTGGGGACCCAGTACTTC; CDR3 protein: CASSLGGQGALGTQYF
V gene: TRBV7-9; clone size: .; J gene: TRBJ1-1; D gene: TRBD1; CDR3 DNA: TGTGCCAGCAGTGGGGACAGTCCTGAAGCTTTCTTT; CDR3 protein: CASSGDSPEAFF
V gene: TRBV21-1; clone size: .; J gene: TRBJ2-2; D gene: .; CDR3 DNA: TGTGCCAGCAGCCCTCACAGGGCGGACACCGGGGAGCTGTTTTTT; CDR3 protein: CASSPHRADTGELFF
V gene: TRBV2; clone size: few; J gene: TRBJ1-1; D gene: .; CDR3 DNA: TGTGCCGAACAGGGCAGGAACACTGAAGCTTTCTTT; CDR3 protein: CAEQGRNTEAFF
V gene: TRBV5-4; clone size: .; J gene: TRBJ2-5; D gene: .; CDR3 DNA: TGTGCCAGCAGCCAAATTGAGGGGGATCAAGAGACCCAGTACTTC; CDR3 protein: CASSQIEGDQETQYF
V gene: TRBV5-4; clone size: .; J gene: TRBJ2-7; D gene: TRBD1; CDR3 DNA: TGTGCCAGCAGCCTCCGGGACAGGGGGTCCGAGCAGTACTTC; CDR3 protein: CASSLRDRGSEQYF
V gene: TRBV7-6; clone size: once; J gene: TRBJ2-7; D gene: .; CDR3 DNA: TGTGCCAGCAGCTTAGGCGGTAGAAGTATTAAAATCTACGAGCAGTACTTC; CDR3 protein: CASSLGGRSIKIYEQYF
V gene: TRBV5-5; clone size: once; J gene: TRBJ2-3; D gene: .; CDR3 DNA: TGTGCCAGCAGCCCAGGGCGGTATAGCACAGATACGCAGTATTTT; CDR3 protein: CASSPGRYSTDTQYF
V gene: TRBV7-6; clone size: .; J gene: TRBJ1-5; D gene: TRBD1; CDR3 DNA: TGTGCCAGCAGCGCGGGACAGGGGGCCCAGCATTTT; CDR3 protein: CASSAGQGAQHF
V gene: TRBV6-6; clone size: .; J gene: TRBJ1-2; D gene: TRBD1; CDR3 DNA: TGTGCCAGCAGACCTGGACAGGGGGCGCTTGGCTACACCTTC; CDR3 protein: CASRPGQGALGYTF
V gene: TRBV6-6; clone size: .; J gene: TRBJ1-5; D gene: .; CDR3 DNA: TGTGCCAGCACCCGGGGGGGCGGCAATCAGCCCCAGCATTTT; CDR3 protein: CASTRGGGNQPQHF
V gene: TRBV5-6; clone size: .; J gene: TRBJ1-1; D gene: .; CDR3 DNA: TGTGCCAGCTCGTCCGATTTAGAGCGGAGTAGCACTGAAGCTTTCTTT; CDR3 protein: CASSSDLERSSTEAFF
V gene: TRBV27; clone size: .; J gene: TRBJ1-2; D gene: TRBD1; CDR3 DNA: TGTGCCAGCAGTTTTAAGGGGGACAGGGGAGATGGCTACACCTTC; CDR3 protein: CASSFKGDRGDGYTF
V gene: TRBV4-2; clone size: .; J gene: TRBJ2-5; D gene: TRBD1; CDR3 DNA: TGTGCCAGCAGCCCGCGGACAGGGGCCCAGCAAGAGACCCAGTACTTC; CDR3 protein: CASSPRTGAQQETQYF
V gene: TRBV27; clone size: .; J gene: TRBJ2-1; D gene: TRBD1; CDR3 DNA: TGTGCCAGCAGGGACCGGACAGGGTTTTCCTACAATGAGCAGTTCTTC; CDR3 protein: CASRDRTGFSYNEQFF
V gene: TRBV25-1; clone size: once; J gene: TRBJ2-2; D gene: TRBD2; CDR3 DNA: TGTGCCAGCACCTTCGGGGAGGGGACCGGGGAGCTGTTTTTT; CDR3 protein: CASTFGEGTGELFF
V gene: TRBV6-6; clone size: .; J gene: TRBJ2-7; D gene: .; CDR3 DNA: TGTGCCAGCACCGGGGTCCAGCACTACGAGCAGTACTTC; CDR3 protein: CASTGVQHYEQYF
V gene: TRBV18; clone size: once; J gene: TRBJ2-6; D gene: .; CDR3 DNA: TGTGCCAGCTCACCTCCGGGGGCCAACGTCCTGACTTTC; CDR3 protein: CASSPPGANVLTF
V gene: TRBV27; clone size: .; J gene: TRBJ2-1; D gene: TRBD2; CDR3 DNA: TGTGCCAGCAGTACTCCCGGGACTAGCGGGGGGGCCTTCCATGAGCAGTTCTTC; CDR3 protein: CASSTPGTSGGAFHEQFF
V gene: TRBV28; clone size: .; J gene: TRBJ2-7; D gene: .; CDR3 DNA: TGTGCCAGCAGTTTACGTCACGCGGGCAGGGGTTCCTACGAGCAGTACTTC; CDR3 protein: CASSLRHAGRGSYEQYF
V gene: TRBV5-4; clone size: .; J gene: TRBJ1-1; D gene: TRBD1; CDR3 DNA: TGTGCCAGCAGCCCACCGGGACAGGGGAACACTGAAGCTTTCTTT; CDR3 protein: CASSPPGQGNTEAFF
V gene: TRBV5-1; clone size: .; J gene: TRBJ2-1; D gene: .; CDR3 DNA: TGCGCCAGCAGCTTGGACAGTTACAATGAGCAGTTCTTC; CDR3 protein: CASSLDSYNEQFF
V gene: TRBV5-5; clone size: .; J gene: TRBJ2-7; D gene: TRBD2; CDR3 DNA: TGTGCCAGCAGCTTGGGGGGGGGCTACGAGCAGTACTTC; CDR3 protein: CASSLGGGYEQYF
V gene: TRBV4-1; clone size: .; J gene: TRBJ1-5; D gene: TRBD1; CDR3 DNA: TGCGCCAGCAGCCGAACAGGGGATGGTCAGCCCCAGCATTTT; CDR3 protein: CASSRTGDGQPQHF
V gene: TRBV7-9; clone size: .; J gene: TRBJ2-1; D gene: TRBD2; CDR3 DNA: TGTGCCAGCAGACCAGCGGGGGGAAGCTACAATGAGCAGTTCTTC; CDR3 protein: CASRPAGGSYNEQFF
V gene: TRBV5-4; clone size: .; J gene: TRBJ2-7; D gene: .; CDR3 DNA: TGTGCCAGCAGCTATGGACAGTCTTTCGAGCAGTACTTC; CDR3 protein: CASSYGQSFEQYF
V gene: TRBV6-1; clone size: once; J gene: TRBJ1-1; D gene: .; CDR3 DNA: TGTGCCAGCAAGGAGGGCTGGGCTGAAGCTTTCTTT; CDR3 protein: CASKEGWAEAFF
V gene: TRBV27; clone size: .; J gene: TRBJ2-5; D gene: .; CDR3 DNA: TGTGCCAGCAGTCAACCGGGATCCCAAGAGGTCCAGTACTTC; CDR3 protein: CASSQPGSQEVQYF
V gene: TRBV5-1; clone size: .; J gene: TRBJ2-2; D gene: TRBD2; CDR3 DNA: TGCGCCAGCAGCTTGGTTTTCTTCGGGGAGGGCACCGGGGAGCTGTTTTTT; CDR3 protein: CASSLVFFGEGTGELFF
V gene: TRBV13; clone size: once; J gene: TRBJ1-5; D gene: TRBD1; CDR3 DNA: TGTGCCAGCAGCATCCACAGGGGGCAAAGTCAGCCCCAGCATTTT; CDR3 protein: CASSIHRGQSQPQHF
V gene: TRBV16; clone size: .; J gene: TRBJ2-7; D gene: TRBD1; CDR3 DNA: TGTGCCAGCAGCTTGACAGGGTACGAGCAGTACTTC; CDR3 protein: CASSLTGYEQYF
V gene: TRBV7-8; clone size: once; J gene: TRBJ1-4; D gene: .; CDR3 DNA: TGTGCCAGCAGCTTAGCTACAGGGTCCGAAAAACTGTTTTTT; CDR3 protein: CASSLATGSEKLFF
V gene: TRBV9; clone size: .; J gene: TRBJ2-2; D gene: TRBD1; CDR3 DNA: TGTGCCAGCAGCGTAGTGGACAGGGGTTCATCCGGGGAGCTGTTTTTT; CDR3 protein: CASSVVDRGSSGELFF
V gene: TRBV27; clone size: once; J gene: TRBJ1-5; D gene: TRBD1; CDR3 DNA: TGTGCCAGCAGCCTGGACAGGGCTAATCAGCCCCAGCATTTT; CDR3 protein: CASSLDRANQPQHF
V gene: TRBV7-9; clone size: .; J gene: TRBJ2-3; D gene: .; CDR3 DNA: TGTGCCAGCAGCTTCGAGGGGGGGAACACAGATACGCAGTATTTT; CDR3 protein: CASSFEGGNTDTQYF
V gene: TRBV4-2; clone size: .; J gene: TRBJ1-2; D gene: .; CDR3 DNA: TGTGCCAGCAGCCAAGTCCAGGGTTCTAACTATGGCTACACCTTC; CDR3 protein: CASSQVQGSNYGYTF
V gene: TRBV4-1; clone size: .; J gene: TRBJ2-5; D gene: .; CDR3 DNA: TGCGCCAGCAGCCCGTTGGCGGATTACCAAGAGACCCAGTACTTC; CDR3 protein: CASSPLADYQETQYF
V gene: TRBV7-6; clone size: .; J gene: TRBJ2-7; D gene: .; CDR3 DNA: TGTGCCAGCAGCTTAGTTTCAGGGGAGTACGAGCAGTACTTC; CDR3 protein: CASSLVSGEYEQYF
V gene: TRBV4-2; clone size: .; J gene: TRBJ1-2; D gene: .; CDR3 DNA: TGTGCCAGCAGCCAAGATAGCGTCCCAGGCTACTATGGCTACACCTTC; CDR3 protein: CASSQDSVPGYYGYTF
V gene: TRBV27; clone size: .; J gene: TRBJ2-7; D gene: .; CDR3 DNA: TGTGCCAGCAGTACCTCCCTAGGAGGGGATTACGAGCAGTACTTC; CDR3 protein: CASSTSLGGDYEQYF
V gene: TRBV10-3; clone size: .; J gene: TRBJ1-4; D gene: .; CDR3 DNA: TGTGCCATCAGTGAGTCGCAGGGGAATGAAAAACTGTTTTTT; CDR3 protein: CAISESQGNEKLFF
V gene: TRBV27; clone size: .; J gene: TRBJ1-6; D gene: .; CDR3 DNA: TGTGCCAGCAAAGTTTTGGGGGCGTATTCACCCCTCCACTTT; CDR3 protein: CASKVLGAYSPLHF
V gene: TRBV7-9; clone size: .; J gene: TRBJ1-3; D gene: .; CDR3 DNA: TGTGCCAGCAGCCTGACCGGGAGCTCTGGAAACACCATATATTTT; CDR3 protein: CASSLTGSSGNTIYF
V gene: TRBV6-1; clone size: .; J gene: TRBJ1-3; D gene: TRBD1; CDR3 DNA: TGTGCCAGCAGTGAGGACAGGGCGGGCTCTGGAAACACCATATATTTT; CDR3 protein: CASSEDRAGSGNTIYF
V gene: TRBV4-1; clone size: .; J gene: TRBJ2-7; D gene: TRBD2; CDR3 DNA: TGCGCCAGCAGCCTAGCGGGGTCCTACGAGCAGTACTTC; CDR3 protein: CASSLAGSYEQYF